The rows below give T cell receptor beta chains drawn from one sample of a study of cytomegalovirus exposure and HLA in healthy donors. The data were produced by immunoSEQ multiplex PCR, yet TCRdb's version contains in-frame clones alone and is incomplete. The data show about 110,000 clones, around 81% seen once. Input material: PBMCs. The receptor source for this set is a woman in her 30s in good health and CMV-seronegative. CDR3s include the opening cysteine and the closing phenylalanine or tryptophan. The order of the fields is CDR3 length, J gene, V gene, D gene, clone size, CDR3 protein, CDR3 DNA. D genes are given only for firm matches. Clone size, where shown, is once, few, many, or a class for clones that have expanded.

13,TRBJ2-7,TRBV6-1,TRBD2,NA,CASSRGLAYEQYF,TGTGCCAGCAGCCGGGGACTAGCCTACGAGCAGTACTTC
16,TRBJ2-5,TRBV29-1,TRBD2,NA,CSVEFKLAGGLLPQYF,TGCAGCGTTGAATTCAAACTAGCGGGAGGGCTTTTGCCCCAGTACTTC
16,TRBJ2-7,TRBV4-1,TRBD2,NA,CASSQARTSGDYEQYF,TGCGCCAGCAGCCAAGCGCGGACTAGCGGGGACTACGAGCAGTACTTC
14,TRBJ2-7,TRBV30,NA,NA,CAWSSKGGTYEQYF,TGTGCCTGGAGTAGTAAGGGCGGGACGTACGAGCAGTACTTC
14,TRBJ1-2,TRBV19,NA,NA,CASSPTGPTYGYTF,TGTGCCAGTAGTCCCACAGGCCCAACCTATGGCTACACCTTC
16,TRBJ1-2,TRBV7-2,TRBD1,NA,CASSFRGGTGGGGYTF,TGTGCCAGCAGCTTTCGCGGCGGGACAGGGGGAGGTGGCTACACCTTC
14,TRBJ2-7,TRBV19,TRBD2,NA,CASSNQREGYEQYF,TGTGCCAGTAGTAACCAGCGGGAGGGCTACGAGCAGTACTTC
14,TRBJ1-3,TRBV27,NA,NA,CASASGGAGNTIYF,TGTGCCAGCGCCTCGGGAGGGGCTGGAAACACCATATATTTT
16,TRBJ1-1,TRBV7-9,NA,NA,CASSFEGGAVGTEAFF,TGTGCCAGCAGCTTCGAAGGGGGGGCGGTGGGCACTGAAGCTTTCTTT
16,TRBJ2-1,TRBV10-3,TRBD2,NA,CAISETSGSGNNEQFF,TGTGCCATCAGTGAAACTAGCGGGAGTGGCAACAATGAGCAGTTCTTC
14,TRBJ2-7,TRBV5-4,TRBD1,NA,CASSLEQGRYEQYF,TGTGCCAGCAGCTTGGAACAGGGGCGCTACGAGCAGTACTTC
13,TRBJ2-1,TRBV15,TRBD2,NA,CATSAGEANEQFF,TGTGCCACCTCGGCGGGAGAGGCTAATGAGCAGTTCTTC
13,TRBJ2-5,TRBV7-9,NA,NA,CASSLAHQETQYF,TGTGCCAGCAGCTTAGCCCATCAAGAGACCCAGTACTTC
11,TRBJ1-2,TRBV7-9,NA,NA,CASSLLPGYTF,TGTGCCAGCAGCTTACTTCCGGGCTACACCTTC
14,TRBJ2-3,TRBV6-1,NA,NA,CASSEVRAADTQYF,TGTGCCAGCAGTGAGGTGAGGGCGGCAGATACGCAGTATTTT
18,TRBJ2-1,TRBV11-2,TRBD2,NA,CASSSGGLAGGSYNEQFF,TGTGCCAGCAGCTCCGGGGGACTAGCGGGAGGTTCCTACAATGAGCAGTTCTTC
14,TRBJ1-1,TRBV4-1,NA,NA,CASSQGGMNTEAFF,TGCGCCAGCAGCCAAGGGGGCATGAACACTGAAGCTTTCTTT
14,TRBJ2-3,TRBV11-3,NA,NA,CASSPSGVADTQYF,TGTGCCAGCAGCCCCTCGGGAGTGGCAGATACGCAGTATTTT
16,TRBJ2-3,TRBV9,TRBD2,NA,CASSAGLAGSTDTQYF,TGTGCCAGCAGCGCTGGACTAGCGGGGAGCACAGATACGCAGTATTTT
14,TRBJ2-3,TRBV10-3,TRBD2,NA,CAVGTSGRLDTQYF,TGTGCCGTCGGGACTAGCGGGAGGTTGGATACGCAGTATTTT
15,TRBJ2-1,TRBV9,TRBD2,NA,CASSGLAVTYNEQFF,TGTGCCAGCAGCGGGCTAGCGGTTACCTACAATGAGCAGTTCTTC
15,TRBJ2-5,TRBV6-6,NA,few,CASSGDGGGQETQYF,TGTGCCAGCAGTGGAGACGGTGGAGGCCAAGAGACCCAGTACTTC